One and the same sample provided the 22 T cell receptor beta chains below, sequenced in a study of PD-1 blockade in classical Hodgkin lymphoma. Time point meaning: newly diagnosed, previously untreated cHL patient sample. Researchers used magnetic negative selection to pull out pure CD4+ T cells from thawed PBMCs. Using immunoSEQ multiplex PCR, the repertoire was profiled, and TCRdb retains in-frame clones only, with some absent. The sample lists under 20,000 clones, around 81% occurring once. The source material was CD4+ T cells from blood. These receptors all stem from a human donor with classical Hodgkin lymphoma.

The V and J genes are TRBV10-2 and TRBJ2-7; the D is unclear. There are 15 residues in the CDR3. Looked up from germline, CDR1 is WSHSY and CDR2 is SAAADI. The V end was cut by 4 bases, the J end by 4 bases, with 17 bases between. The CDR3 DNA reads as TGCGCCAGCAGTGGAAGTATCCCAATCTATTACGAGCAGTACTTC. It is translated as CASSGSIPIYYEQYF.

V and J are TRBV29-1 and TRBJ1-2, with a tentative D call TRBD1 (5 bases). V lost 4 bases to trimming and J lost 4 bases, with 13 bases between them. The germline V gene has CDR1 SQVTM and CDR2 ANQGSEA. CDR3 length: 13 amino acids. The CDR3 bases are TGCAGCGTTGCTCCCAGGGCCCTCTATGGCTACACCTTC. This codes for CSVAPRALYGYTF.

J is TRBJ1-1 and V is TRBV5-1, with TRBD1 as a possible D gene (5 bases). The CDR3 sequence is 16 residues long. V was trimmed by 4 bases and J by 1 base, leaving 17 bases between them. The germline gives CDR1 SGHRS, CDR2 YFSETQ. Here the CDR3 reads CASSAGSGTANTEAFF. The CDR3 bases are TGCGCCAGCAGCGCCGGGTCCGGGACCGCGAACACTGAAGCTTTCTTT. Variable domain in full (rest from reference TRBV5-1 and TRBJ1-1): KAGVTQTPRYLIKTRGQQVTLSCSPISGHRSVSWYQQTPGQGLQFLFEYFSETQRNKGNFPGRFSGRQFSNSRSEMNVSTLELGDSALYLCASSAGSGTANTEAFFGQGTRLTVV.

In this sample, this clone turned up a few times. The genes are TRBV6-5 and TRBJ2-7; D not resolved. Germline V gene data show CDR1 as MNHEY and CDR2 as SVGAGI. V gave up 8 bases and J gave up 0 bases, with 14 bases separating them. CDR3 size: 14 residues. CDR3 protein: CASGRTASSYEQYF. In nucleotides, the CDR3 is TGTGCCAGCGGCCGTACAGCGAGCTCCTACGAGCAGTACTTC.

The chain recombines TRBV2 with TRBJ2-2; D gene ambiguous. Germline V CDR1 and CDR2: SNHLY, FYNNEI. The CDR3 contains 14 residues. The V and J ends lost 9 bases and 0 bases respectively, with 11 bases between them. DNA of the CDR3: TGTGCCAGTGCATTTCGGGCGAACACCGGGGAGCTGTTTTTT. It specifies CASAFRANTGELFF. Full variable domain (remainder filled in from reference TRBV2 and TRBJ2-2): EPEVTQTPSHQVTQMGQEVILRCVPISNHLYFYWYRQILGQKVEFLVSFYNNEISEKSEIFDDQFSVERPDGSNFTLKIRSTKLEDSAMYFCASAFRANTGELFFGEGSRLTVL.

The genes are TRBV11-3 and TRBJ2-1; D assignment may be TRBD1 or TRBD2 (5 bases each). The V gene lost 0 bases and the J gene lost 8 bases, with 17 bases spanning the gap. The germline V gene encodes CDR1 SGHNT and CDR2 YENEEA. CDR3 size: 16 residues. CDR3 sequence reads: CASSLEGREGKDEQFF. CDR3 nucleotides: TGTGCCAGCAGCTTAGAGGGACGAGAGGGGAAGGATGAGCAGTTCTTC.

J is TRBJ2-3 and V is TRBV2; no firm D call. Per germline, CDR1 SNHLY and CDR2 FYNNEI. CDR3 length equals 13 residues. Trimming took 3 bases from V and 1 from J, leaving 5 bases between them. The CDR3 coding sequence is TGTGCCAGCAGTGACATGCGCACAGATACGCAGTATTTT. This sequence encodes CASSDMRTDTQYF.

The count of this clone is one. This sequence joins TRBV19 and TRBJ2-2; unclear D gene. This CDR3 is 17 amino acids long. V was trimmed by 3 bases and J by 4 bases, leaving 18 bases between them. Germline V CDR1 and CDR2: LNHDA, SQIVND (reference sequence). The CDR3 DNA sequence: TGTGCCAGTAGTATCGAATCGTGGGCGCTGCCCACCGGGGAGCTGTTTTTT. Translated: CASSIESWALPTGELFF.

This clone was observed a handful of times. V usage is TRBV2 and J usage is TRBJ1-4; 7 bases fit TRBD1. The V gene end was trimmed by 6 bases and the J gene end by 7 bases; junction bases not matched to a gene: 8. Germline assignment: CDR1 SNHLY and CDR2 FYNNEI. The CDR3 has 14 amino acids. For the CDR3, the DNA is TGTGCCAGCAGGAACAGGGGAAGGGGTGAAAAACTGTTTTTT. Its protein is CASRNRGRGEKLFF.

CDR3 sequence: CASSALAGPWSAGNTIYF. The CDR3 region has the DNA TGTGCCAGCAGTGCTTTAGCAGGCCCTTGGTCAGCTGGAAACACCATATATTTT. The V and J genes are TRBV6-1 and TRBJ1-3; D remains ambiguous. This CDR3 spans 18 amino acids. Per germline, CDR1 MNHNS and CDR2 SASEGT. V was shortened by 4 bases and J by 2 bases, with 21 bases between the two germline ends.

A single count supports this clone. The chain employs TRBV11-1 and TRBJ2-1; tentative D call: TRBD1 (6 bases). CDR1 and CDR2 from the germline V gene are SGHAT and FQDESV (reference sequence). There are 15 residues in the CDR3. The V end lost 2 bases, the J end lost 7 bases, and 15 bases lay between the germline ends. The CDR3: CASSLRDKVSNEQFF. The CDR3 region has the DNA TGTGCCAGCAGCTTAAGGGACAAAGTCTCAAATGAGCAGTTCTTC.

The chain employs TRBV4-1 and TRBJ2-4; weak D call: TRBD2 (6 bases). Germline V gives CDR1 MGHRA, CDR2 YSYEKL. The V end was cut by 4 bases, the J end by 15 bases, with 19 bases between. The CDR3 length is 13 residues. The CDR3 bases are TGCGCCAGCAGCCTTTCCCCCGGAGGGCCTTGGTACTTC. Its protein is CASSLSPGGPWYF.

J is TRBJ2-2 and V is TRBV4-1, with D hard to call. This CDR3 has 13 amino acids. Germline CDR1 and CDR2: MGHRA and YSYEKL. Trimming removed 4 bases from V and 8 bases from J, with 11 bases in between. This CDR3 is CASSPMRRGELFF. The CDR3, as DNA: TGCGCCAGCAGCCCGATGAGGCGAGGGGAGCTGTTTTTT.

The V gene is TRBV25-1, the J gene TRBJ2-7; a possible D gene is TRBD1 (5 bases). The CDR3 totals 17 residues. V lost 4 bases and J 3 bases, leaving 22 bases between the germline ends. The germline CDR1 and CDR2 sequences are MGHDK and SYGVNS. The CDR3 nucleotides read TGTGCCAGCAGTGTATCATTCAGGGCCGGACAATACTACGAGCAGTACTTC. It yields the protein CASSVSFRAGQYYEQYF.

This clone was counted a single time. This rearrangement joins TRBV28 to TRBJ1-4; D gene unclear. The V gene lost 5 bases and the J gene lost 12 bases, with 22 bases spanning the gap. Germline loops: CDR1 MDHEN, CDR2 SYDVKM. The CDR3 is 15 residues long. The CDR3 region has the DNA TGTGCCAGCAGTCCTCCGAGAACCATAGGGCGGGAACTGTTTTTT. Its translation is CASSPPRTIGRELFF.

In this sample, this clone turned up a few times. The chain has TRBV5-1 and TRBJ1-4; perhaps TRBD1 as D (6 bases). The ends were cut back, 2 bases at V and 4 bases at J, with 12 bases in the middle. The germline V gene encodes CDR1 SGHRS and CDR2 YFSETQ. This CDR3 has 15 residues. CDR3 sequence: CASSFTGLGNEKLFF. The CDR3 DNA follows: TGCGCCAGCAGCTTCACAGGGTTAGGTAATGAAAAACTGTTTTTT.

This clone occurred once. The rearrangement joins TRBV27 to TRBJ2-6; D perhaps matches TRBD2 (5 bases). Germline V CDR1 and CDR2: MNHEY, SMNVEV (reference sequence). The CDR3 is 19 residues long. V lost 5 bases and J lost 0, with 20 bases in between. The chain's CDR3 is CASSPQARTLLSGANVLTF. The CDR3 DNA is TGTGCCAGCAGTCCTCAAGCCAGGACTCTACTCTCTGGGGCCAACGTCCTGACTTTC.

This chain links TRBV15 with TRBJ2-1; a possible D gene is TRBD2 (5 bases). Between the trimmed V and J ends, which lost 3 bases and 5 bases, there was a span of 17 bases. Germline CDR1 LNHNV, CDR2 YYDKDF (reference sequence). The CDR3 extends over 16 amino acids. The CDR3 DNA sequence: TGTGCCACCAGCAGCGTATCAGGCCTAGCTGACAATGAGCAGTTCTTC. Translated: CATSSVSGLADNEQFF.

The chain carries TRBV5-1 and TRBJ2-7; weak D call: TRBD2 (5 bases). The CDR3 totals 14 residues. Trimming stripped 4 bases from V and 3 bases from J, with 14 bases between. Germline V gives CDR1 SGHRS, CDR2 YFSETQ. The CDR3 here is CASSPRGKGYEQYF. CDR3 in DNA: TGCGCCAGCAGCCCCCGGGGAAAAGGCTACGAGCAGTACTTC.

The sample holds a few counts of this clone. V usage is TRBV6-4 and J usage is TRBJ2-3; 10 bases agree with TRBD2. The germline V gene encodes CDR1 MRHNA and CDR2 SNTAGT. The CDR3 is 15 amino acids. V dropped 2 bases and J dropped 4; count of bases not matched to a gene: 3. Here the CDR3 DNA reads TGTGCCAGCAGTGACGAAGCGGGAGGGCCAGATACGCAGTATTTT. Translating it yields CASSDEAGGPDTQYF.

A single count supports this clone. The V call is TRBV9, the J call TRBJ2-7, with 10 bases identical to TRBD1. The CDR3 runs 15 residues. Trimming took 4 bases from V and 4 from J; bases not matched to a gene: 8. Germline CDR1 is SGDLS and CDR2 is YYNGEE. In DNA form, the CDR3 reads TGTGCCAGCAGCTTTCAACCGGGACAGGGGTACGAGCAGTACTTC. This sequence encodes CASSFQPGQGYEQYF.

The chain joins TRBV7-8 to TRBJ1-1; TRBD1 matches 7 bases. Germline lookup yields CDR1 SGHVS and CDR2 FQNEAQ. V gave up 4 bases and J gave up 4 bases; unmatched junction bases: 6. The CDR3 is 14 residues long. In DNA, the CDR3 is TGTGCCAGCAGCTACCTACAGGGGACCACTGAAGCTTTCTTT. This sequence encodes CASSYLQGTTEAFF.